This T cell receptor (beta chain) appears in the sequencing data of a study of Graves' ophthalmopathy and Graves' hyperthyroidism. Regarding the study as a whole: The blood repertoire also included most expanded thyroid clonotypes above 0.001 frequency.

Exclusion covered patients with other autoimmune diseases or uncontrolled infections (as well as pregnancy or lactation). This clonotype was counted ten times or more. Its matching antigen is unknown. Amplification of the TCR beta CDR3 regions used RNA transcripts (as template). An opening RT-PCR round employed HTBI primers and preceded a second-round multiplex PCR. TCRdb re-called the multiplex PCR reads with MiXCR, one entry per CDR3 protein. This sample carries some 350,000 distinct CDR3 sequences, approximately 18% of them seen once, and the ten largest clones take 2.4%. V dropped 1 base and J dropped 1 base, with 16 bases sitting between them. The V gene's germline CDR1 is GTSNPN and CDR2 SVGIG (reference sequence). The CDR3 spans 16 residues.

The V call is TRBV30, the J call TRBJ2-5; D is unresolved. This receptor was obtained from an adult woman with stable Graves' hyperthyroidism. Sequencing was carried out using peripheral blood. The CDR3 sequence is CAWSAGPAIFQETQYF. CDR3 bases: TGTGCCTGGAGTGCCGGGCCAGCCATCTTCCAAGAGACCCAGTACTTC.